The next 31 T cell receptor beta chains were all read from a single sample in a study of molecular identifiers for immune sequencing clone quantification. One entry per CDR3 protein, called by TCRdb with MiXCR from the PCR reads. The table records about 68,000 distinct CDR3 sequences, around a sixth of them present only once. The sequenced sample was naive CD8+ T cells from blood, with Jurkat cell RNA spiked in. Subset noted: FACS-sorted CD8+CD4-CCR7+CD45RA+ naive T cells. These receptors came from a human donor in good health. Some libraries in this study had Jurkat cell RNA spiked in.

This clonotype was counted ten times or more. The chain carries TRBV7-2 and TRBJ2-5; possible D gene TRBD1, 6 bases. V was pared by 8 bases and J by 1 base, with 17 bases between. This CDR3 has 15 residues. CDR1 SGHTA and CDR2 FQGNSA come from the germline V gene. The DNA of the CDR3 is TGTGCCAGCGCTAAAACAGGGTTGGGCCAAGAGACCCAGTACTTC. Its protein product is CASAKTGLGQETQYF.

The table lists this clonotype with many counts. The genes are TRBV20-1 and TRBJ2-5; D is undetermined. The length of the CDR3 is 13 residues. Germline CDR1 is DFQATT and CDR2 is SNEGSKA (reference sequence). Trimming took 3 bases from V and 0 from J, leaving 8 bases between them. The CDR3 protein is CSARVLNQETQYF. The CDR3, as DNA: TGCAGTGCTAGGGTGTTAAACCAAGAGACCCAGTACTTC.

This clonotype was recorded at least ten times. This chain joins TRBV10-2 and TRBJ1-1, with D perhaps matching TRBD1 (5 bases). Germline loops: CDR1 WSHSY, CDR2 SAAADI. Trimming took off 6 bases at V and 8 bases at J, with 13 bases between the two ends. The CDR3 contains 12 residues. CDR3: CASRSSGTEAFF. Here the CDR3 DNA reads TGCGCCAGCAGATCATCCGGGACGGAAGCTTTCTTT.

The J gene is TRBJ1-2, the V gene TRBV28; tentatively, D is TRBD1 (5 bases). From germline, CDR1 is MDHEN and CDR2 SYDVKM. The CDR3 runs to 12 residues. Between the trimmed V and J ends, which lost 7 bases and 9 bases, there was a span of 15 bases. DNA for the CDR3: TGTGCCAGCAACACCGGGACGGATCGCTACACCTTC. Protein product: CASNTGTDRYTF.

This clonotype has ten or more counts. The V and J genes are TRBV4-2 and TRBJ1-2; D is uncertain. The V gene's germline CDR1 is LGHNA and CDR2 YNFKEQ. The CDR3 loop spans 15 amino acids. Between the trimmed V and J ends, which lost 0 bases and 0 bases, there was a span of 8 bases. CDR3 amino acids: CASSQDRTANYGYTF. The CDR3, as DNA: TGTGCCAGCAGCCAAGATCGAACAGCTAACTATGGCTACACCTTC.

A word on this clonotype: A much larger clonotype is one base distant, so this may be a read error. This chain links TRBV7-9 with TRBJ2-7; no clear D gene. Germline CDR1 is SEHNR and CDR2 is FQNEAQ (reference sequence). There are 13 residues in the CDR3. The CDR3 DNA sequence: TGTGTCAGCAGCTGCTCCATGTGCTACGAGCAGTACTTC. Translating gives CVSSCSMCYEQYF.

This clonotype was observed at least ten times. The chain uses TRBV28 and TRBJ1-2, with 10 positions matching TRBD1. V lost 6 bases and J lost 8; bases outside the gene matches: 15. There are 16 residues in the CDR3. Germline values: CDR1 MDHEN, CDR2 SYDVKM. CDR3 bases: TGTGCCAGCAGACTGATCCGGGACAGGGGTTTTCGAGGCTACACCTTC. Its translation: CASRLIRDRGFRGYTF.

There are many counts of this clonotype. V gene TRBV6-6 combines with J gene TRBJ1-6, with D maybe TRBD1 (6 bases). The length of the CDR3 is 19 residues. Germline V gene lookup returns CDR1 MNHNY and CDR2 SVGAGI (reference sequence). Between the trimmed V and J ends, which lost 2 bases and 7 bases, there was a span of 24 bases. This CDR3 is CASSYEGGNTVLANSPLHF. The CDR3 nucleotides read TGTGCCAGCAGTTACGAAGGGGGGAATACGGTTTTGGCCAATTCACCCCTCCACTTT.

This clonotype was found many times. V usage is TRBV12-3 or TRBV12-4 and J usage is TRBJ2-7; D may be TRBD1 (6 bases). This CDR3 is built from 15 residues. V gave up 3 bases and J gave up 1 base, with 13 bases separating them. The CDR3 sequence: CASSLEPGVSYEQYF. The DNA of the CDR3 is TGTGCCAGCAGTTTGGAACCAGGGGTTTCCTACGAGCAGTACTTC.

This clonotype was observed at least ten times. The chain uses TRBV20-1 and TRBJ2-3; 13 nucleotides match TRBD2. The CDR3 is made up of 17 amino acids. Germline CDR1 is DFQATT and CDR2 is SNEGSKA (reference sequence). V lost 0 bases, J lost 5 bases, and 8 bases stayed unmatched. The CDR3 is CSARDRLAGGGKDTQYF. The CDR3 DNA reads TGCAGTGCTAGAGATAGACTAGCGGGAGGTGGAAAAGATACGCAGTATTTT.

Concerning this clonotype itself: A single base separates this from a much larger clone, so it may be a read error. The chain links TRBV29-1 to TRBJ2-7; unclear D gene. The CDR3 is 13 residues long. Looked up from germline, CDR1 is SQVTM and CDR2 is ANQGSEA. The CDR3 is CGVEWDRDYEQYF. CDR3 DNA sequence: TGCGGCGTTGAATGGGATAGAGACTACGAGCAGTACTTC.

The rearrangement joins TRBV11-2 to TRBJ1-5; D is possibly TRBD1 (5 bases). Germline-derived CDR1 and CDR2 are SGHAT and FQNNGV. The CDR3 loop spans 14 amino acids. V lost 4 bases and J 2 bases, leaving 9 bases between the germline ends. Here the CDR3 DNA reads TGTGCCAGCAGCTGGGGGGGAGGCAATCAGCCCCAGCATTTT. Translating gives CASSWGGGNQPQHF.

This clonotype was found many times. The chain employs TRBV7-8 and TRBJ2-7; D is perhaps TRBD1 or TRBD2 (5 bases each). The CDR3 length is 17 residues. V lost 1 base to trimming and J lost 0 bases, with 16 bases between them. Germline V lookup: CDR1 SGHVS, CDR2 FQNEAQ. CDR3 sequence (DNA): TGTGCCAGCAGCTTAGTTTTGTTCGGGGACCACTCCTACGAGCAGTACTTC. As protein: CASSLVLFGDHSYEQYF. Variable domain in full (rest from reference TRBV7-8 and TRBJ2-7): GAGVSQSPRYKVAKRGQDVALRCDPISGHVSLFWYQQALGQGPEFLTYFQNEAQLDKSGLPSDRFFAERPEGSVSTLKIQRTQQEDSAVYLCASSLVLFGDHSYEQYFGPGTRLTVT.

This clonotype was seen only a few times. This chain connects TRBV2 to TRBJ2-1; D is possibly TRBD1 (6 bases). The CDR3 runs to 15 residues. Trimming removed 6 bases from V and 5 bases from J, with 17 bases in between. Germline CDR1 is SNHLY and CDR2 is FYNNEI. The CDR3 region has the DNA TGTGCCAGCAGCCACCACAGGGAGTCCCACAATGAGCAGTTCTTC. Encoded protein: CASSHHRESHNEQFF.

To note about this clonotype: A read error may account for a junction end that differs from germline. This chain connects TRBV29-1 to TRBJ2-7, with D possibly being TRBD1 or TRBD2 (5 bases each). Germline CDR1 is SQVTM and CDR2 is ANQGSEA. CDR3 size: 12 residues. In DNA, the CDR3 is TGCAGCGTTGAAGAGGGGGAGTACGAGCAGCACTTC. It specifies CSVEEGEYEQHF.

The V gene is TRBV11-1, the J gene TRBJ2-1, with D possibly TRBD2 on 5 matching bases. CDR3 length: 14 amino acids. V shed 5 bases and J shed 3 bases, with 11 bases lying between them. The germline gives CDR1 SGHAT, CDR2 FQDESV (reference sequence). CDR3 protein: CASSRAGDYNEQFF. DNA of the CDR3: TGTGCCAGCAGCCGCGCGGGCGACTACAATGAGCAGTTCTTC.

This clonotype was counted ten times or more. The gene calls are TRBV7-9 and TRBJ1-1, with 8 bases fitting TRBD1. With 2 bases clipped from V and 2 bases from J, the junction kept 4 bases outside the gene matches. The CDR3 is 15 residues long. Germline lookup yields CDR1 SEHNR and CDR2 FQNEAQ (reference sequence). The CDR3 DNA reads as TGTGCCAGCAGCTTAAGGGACAGGCTTAACACTGAAGCTTTCTTT. As protein: CASSLRDRLNTEAFF.

This clonotype was counted many times. This chain links TRBV3-1 with TRBJ2-4; 12 nucleotides align to TRBD2. The CDR3 covers 16 residues. Germline assignment: CDR1 LGHDT and CDR2 YNNKEL (reference sequence). Trimming at V came to 0 bases and at J to 9 bases, leaving 6 bases not matched to a gene. The CDR3 nucleotides read TGTGCCAGCAGCCAAGACTCTAGCGGGAGGGCGAGCATTCAGTACTTC. It specifies CASSQDSSGRASIQYF.

The chain links TRBV28 to TRBJ1-2, with D tentatively TRBD1 (6 bases). The V gene's germline CDR1 is MDHEN and CDR2 SYDVKM. The CDR3 sequence is 15 residues long. Trimming cost V 3 bases and J 8 bases, with 19 bases left between them. Here the CDR3 DNA reads TGTGCCAGCAGTTTTCTTCTTGAGGGGGTTCGGGGCTACACCTTC. This translates into CASSFLLEGVRGYTF.

This clonotype showed up just a few times. This sequence joins TRBV7-9 and TRBJ2-1; 12 bases agree with TRBD2. The CDR3 is 15 residues long. CDR1 and CDR2 (germline): SEHNR, FQNEAQ (reference sequence). The V segment lost 7 bases and the J segment 7 bases; nucleotides outside the gene matches: 8. The CDR3 DNA reads TGTGCCAGCACCTCGACTAGCGGGAGTAGGAATGAGCAGTTCTTC. The encoded protein is CASTSTSGSRNEQFF.

This clonotype has only a few counts. The J gene is TRBJ2-3, the V gene TRBV11-2; D not resolved. CDR1 is SGHAT, CDR2 FQNNGV, per germline. Between the trimmed V and J ends, which lost 0 bases and 0 bases, there was a span of 7 bases. The CDR3 contains 15 residues. The CDR3 sequence is CASSLEWGSTDTQYF. The CDR3 region has the DNA TGTGCCAGCAGCTTAGAATGGGGAAGCACAGATACGCAGTATTTT.

For this clonotype: A much larger clone is a single base away; this may be a read error. The rearrangement uses TRBV11-2 and TRBJ2-7; 14 nucleotides match TRBD2. This CDR3 spans 14 amino acids. Germline assignment: CDR1 SGHAT and CDR2 FQNNGV. Losses at the gene ends were 7 bases for V and 7 bases for J; bases not matched to a gene: 6. The CDR3 nucleotides read TGTGCCAGCAACTCCGGGACTAGCGGGAGTGAGCAGTACTTC. Protein: CASNSGTSGSEQYF.

A note on this clonotype: A much more abundant neighbour one base away suggests this may be a read error. The gene calls are TRBV7-8 and TRBJ2-3; D may match TRBD1 or TRBD2 (5 bases each). From germline, CDR1 is SGHVS and CDR2 FQNEAQ. This CDR3 has 17 amino acids. CDR3 sequence (DNA): TGTGTCAGCAGCTTAGGGGTGAGCGGATCTAGCACAGATACGCAGTATTTT. This encodes CVSSLGVSGSSTDTQYF.

This clonotype occurred many times. The gene calls are TRBV14 and TRBJ2-3, with no clear D. Germline V CDR1 and CDR2: SGHDN, FVKESK. V was trimmed by 4 bases and J by 6 bases, leaving 8 bases between them. The CDR3 covers 12 residues. The CDR3 DNA sequence: TGTGCCAGCAGCCTCAGGTTTGATACGCAGTATTTT. It specifies CASSLRFDTQYF. The whole variable domain, remainder taken from reference TRBV14 and TRBJ2-3, is EAGVTQFPSHSVIEKGQTVTLRCDPISGHDNLYWYRRVMGKEIKFLLHFVKESKQDESGMPNNRFLAERTGGTYSTLKVQPAELEDSGVYFCASSLRFDTQYFGPGTRLTVL.

This clonotype was seen repeatedly, ten times or more. CDR3 sequence: CASSLLTSGYTDTQYF. The CDR3 DNA sequence: TGTGCCAGCAGCTTGCTCACTAGCGGGTATACAGATACGCAGTATTTT. The rearrangement links TRBV5-4 to TRBJ2-3; TRBD2 matches at 9 bases. This CDR3 has 16 residues. V dropped 1 base and J dropped 3; count of bases not matched to a gene: 6. CDR1 is SGHNT and CDR2 is YYREEE in the germline V gene (reference sequence).

The chain uses TRBV29-1 and TRBJ2-1; 7 nucleotides match TRBD2. V was clipped by 6 bases and J by 2 bases; unmatched bases: 7. Germline V gene lookup returns CDR1 SQVTM and CDR2 ANQGSEA. CDR3 length: 14 residues. The CDR3 sequence is CSVGGVSTYNEQFF. The CDR3 region has the DNA TGCAGCGTGGGGGGGGTAAGCACCTACAATGAGCAGTTCTTC.

This clonotype was seen just once. A much larger clone sits a single nucleotide away, making a read error possible. V gene TRBV11-2 combines with J gene TRBJ2-2; the D gene is possibly TRBD1 (6 bases). From germline, CDR1 is SGHAT and CDR2 FQNNGV. There are 12 residues in the CDR3. CDR3 in amino acids: CATVRGTGEPFF. The CDR3 coding sequence is TGTGCCACCGTGAGGGGGACCGGGGAGCCGTTTTTT.

The V and J genes are TRBV12-3 or TRBV12-4 and TRBJ2-7; D is unresolved. V shed 3 bases and J shed 5 bases, with 14 bases lying between them. The CDR3 covers 14 residues. CDR3 in DNA: TGTGCCAGCAGTTTTGCTATAACCCTGGACGAGCAGTACTTC. Amino acids: CASSFAITLDEQYF.

This clonotype has at least ten counts. The gene calls are TRBV13 and TRBJ1-1; TRBD1 might be the D (6 bases). The V end lost 3 bases, the J end lost 5 bases, and 19 bases lay between the germline ends. This CDR3 has 16 amino acids. The germline CDR1 and CDR2 sequences are PRHDT and FYEKMQ (reference sequence). CDR3 region: CASSFTGSRGWTEAFF. DNA of the CDR3: TGTGCCAGCAGCTTCACAGGGTCGAGGGGTTGGACTGAAGCTTTCTTT. The full variable domain, rest sourced from reference TRBV13 and TRBJ1-1, is AAGVIQSPRHLIKEKRETATLKCYPIPRHDTVYWYQQGPGQDPQFLISFYEKMQSDKGSIPDRFSAQQFSDYHSELNMSSLELGDSALYFCASSFTGSRGWTEAFFGQGTRLTVV.

This clonotype was counted many times. The chain recombines TRBV6-5 with TRBJ2-3; D is undetermined. The ends were cut back, 2 bases at V and 10 bases at J, with 13 bases in the middle. Germline V gene data show CDR1 as MNHEY and CDR2 as SVGAGI. The CDR3 length is 13 residues. This chain's CDR3 is CASSYGETTAQYF. DNA of the CDR3: TGTGCCAGCAGTTACGGAGAGACCACGGCGCAGTATTTT.

Many counts were recorded for this clonotype. This rearrangement joins TRBV7-9 to TRBJ2-7; D might be TRBD1 (6 bases). Trimming left V 2 bases short and J 3 bases short, with 11 bases between. In germline, CDR1 is SEHNR, CDR2 FQNEAQ (reference sequence). The CDR3 consists of 14 residues. CDR3 region: CASSLSHRDYEQYF. The CDR3 nucleotides read TGTGCCAGCAGCTTATCGCACAGGGACTACGAGCAGTACTTC. Combining the CDR3 with reference TRBV7-9 and TRBJ2-7 gives the whole variable domain DTGVSQNPRHKITKRGQNVTFRCDPISEHNRLYWYRQTLGQGPEFLTYFQNEAQLEKSRLLSDRFSAERPKGSFSTLEIQRTEQGDSAMYLCASSLSHRDYEQYFGPGTRLTVT.